Sequencing of this T cell receptor beta chain was carried out in a study of T cells in Graves' hyperthyroidism and ophthalmopathy. Study-wide background: Peripheral blood samples were taken at initial diagnosis, prior to any treatment. General study points: In blood, most of the thyroid clonotypes expanded above 0.001 were also present.

The CDR3 has 15 residues. Trimming took off 0 bases at V and 7 bases at J, with 11 bases between the two ends. The germline V gene encodes CDR1 SGHRS and CDR2 YFSETQ. RNA transcripts yielded amplified TCR beta CDR3 regions. Using the HTBI primer set, a first-round RT-PCR was run on the TCR CDR3. TCRdb used MiXCR to reprocess the multiplex PCR reads, holding one entry per CDR3 protein. The table shows more than 300,000 distinct CDR3 sequences, with approximately 17% occurring only once. A NOSPECS grade of at least 4, a Clinical Activity Score of at least 3 and duration under 3 months were recorded in ophthalmopathy patients. Diagnoses rested on clinical symptoms, serum thyroxine and TRAb, thyroid ultrasound and orbital computed tomography. This clonotype was seen more than once but under ten times. Its antigen is unidentified.

This chain connects TRBV5-1 to TRBJ1-6; D perhaps matches TRBD1 (6 bases). This TCR was recovered from a man aged 18 to 29 with Graves' ophthalmopathy. The sample taken for sequencing was blood. CDR3 in DNA: TGCGCCAGCAGCTTGGTGGGGGCAGAAAATTCACCCCTCCACTTT. It is translated as CASSLVGAENSPLHF. Variable domain in full (rest from reference TRBV5-1 and TRBJ1-6): KAGVTQTPRYLIKTRGQQVTLSCSPISGHRSVSWYQQTPGQGLQFLFEYFSETQRNKGNFPGRFSGRQFSNSRSEMNVSTLELGDSALYLCASSLVGAENSPLHFGNGTRLTVT.